These T cell receptor beta chains were read from a single sample in a study of radiation and T cells in renal cell carcinoma. Only in-frame clones appear in the TCRdb table, and some are missing; sequencing was by immunoSEQ multiplex PCR. Here the sample spans approximately 15,000 clones, over 60% being singletons. The source material was tumor tissue, sampled from a patient whose treatment included radiotherapy and nephrectomy. The receptors were gathered from a woman in her seventies with renal cell carcinoma. Each CDR3 is given with its conserved first and last residue. D genes are given only for firm matches. The size field is filled for only some rows; it gives once, few, many or a size class.

TRBV27	TRBJ1-1	few	TRBD1	TGTGCCAGCAGTTTACAGGGGGCGGGCACTGAAGCTTTCTTT	CASSLQGAGTEAFF
TRBV11-3	TRBJ2-6	NA	NA	TGTGCCAGCAGCTTAGTTCGAGGCCCTGGGGCCAACGTCCTGACTTTC	CASSLVRGPGANVLTF
TRBV19	TRBJ1-3	NA	NA	TGTGCCAGTAGTATAGGGTTCCTTACGTCTGGAAACACCATATATTTT	CASSIGFLTSGNTIYF
TRBV5-1	TRBJ2-5	few	NA	TGCGCCAGCAGCTCGGGACAACAAGAAGAGACCCAGTACTTC	CASSSGQQEETQYF
TRBV11-2	TRBJ2-3	NA	NA	TGTGCCAGCAGCTTTGGGGACCCGGATACGCAGTATTTT	CASSFGDPDTQYF
TRBV6-5	TRBJ1-1	few	NA	TGTGCCAGCAGTTACTCGGGACTGGGCGACACTGAAGCTTTCTTT	CASSYSGLGDTEAFF
TRBV27	TRBJ1-2	NA	TRBD1	TGTGCCAGCGCCACAGGGGTAGGCTATGGCTACACCTTC	CASATGVGYGYTF
TRBV9	TRBJ2-1	few	TRBD2	TGTGCCAGCAGCGTAGCTACGGCGGGAGGGAGCAATGAGCAGTTCTTC	CASSVATAGGSNEQFF
TRBV19	TRBJ1-6	few	TRBD1	TGTGCCAGTTCCGGACAGGGTAGTGGCTCACCCCTCCACTTT	CASSGQGSGSPLHF
TRBV5-1	TRBJ1-1	NA	NA	TGCGCCAGCAGCTTGGCCCTAGAGGGGAGTGAAGCTTTCTTT	CASSLALEGSEAFF
TRBV6-6	TRBJ2-3	NA	TRBD2	TGTGCCAGCCGGGGGGGGACAGATACGCAGTATTTT	CASRGGTDTQYF
TRBV7-9	TRBJ1-2	NA	TRBD1	TGTGCCAGCAGCTTTGATACAGGGGGCGCGGGCTACACCTTC	CASSFDTGGAGYTF
TRBV29-1	TRBJ1-3	NA	TRBD1	TGCAGCGTTGTACGGGACAGCTCTGGAAACACCATATATTTT	CSVVRDSSGNTIYF
TRBV5-1	TRBJ2-3	NA	NA	TGCGCCAGCAGCCCAGGCGGGACCACAGATACGCAGTATTTT	CASSPGGTTDTQYF
TRBV21-1	TRBJ2-5	NA	NA	TGTGCCAGCAGCATTGGGACAGGGAAGGAGACCCAGTACTTC	CASSIGTGKETQYF
TRBV7-9	TRBJ1-6	NA	NA	TGTGCCAGCAGCCCGGTGGAGTACAGGGCTTCACCCCTCCACTTT	CASSPVEYRASPLHF
TRBV19	TRBJ1-5	NA	NA	TGTGCCAGTAACCCACAGGGCGGGCAGCCCCAGCATTTT	CASNPQGGQPQHF
TRBV5-1	TRBJ2-3	NA	NA	TGCGCCAGCAGGGTGACATTTAGCACAGATACGCAGTATTTT	CASRVTFSTDTQYF
TRBV6-1	TRBJ2-1	NA	TRBD2	TGTGCCAGCATTCTTAGCGGGAGTGGGTACAATGAGCAGTTCTTC	CASILSGSGYNEQFF
TRBV5-1	TRBJ2-3	NA	NA	TGCGCCAGCAGCTTGGAGGGGGGCGGAGATACGCAGTATTTT	CASSLEGGGDTQYF
TRBV2	TRBJ1-2	NA	NA	TGTGCCAGCAGTGAACTGGGTACTAACTATGGCTACACCTTC	CASSELGTNYGYTF
TRBV5-1	TRBJ2-2	NA	NA	TGCGCCAGCAGCTTGGCGGCAGGGCAGGACACCGGGGAGCTGTTTTTT	CASSLAAGQDTGELFF
TRBV9	TRBJ2-2	NA	TRBD2	TGTGCCAGCAGCGTCCGAAACAGACCTAGCGGGCTGAACCCCGGGGAGCTGTTTTTT	CASSVRNRPSGLNPGELFF
TRBV18	TRBJ1-3	many	NA	TGTGCCAGCTCACCCACCTCTGGAAACACCATATATTTT	CASSPTSGNTIYF
TRBV30	TRBJ1-5	NA	NA	TGTGCCTGGAGTCTCAAAAGGACAGCGGTTCAGCCCCAGCATTTT	CAWSLKRTAVQPQHF
TRBV9	TRBJ2-7	NA	NA	TGTGCCAGCAGCGCCAACTCCTACGAGCAGTACTTC	CASSANSYEQYF
TRBV10-1	TRBJ1-1	NA	NA	TGCGCCAGCAGTGAGTCGCTGGACAGTCAAACTGAAGCTTTCTTT	CASSESLDSQTEAFF
TRBV7-8	TRBJ1-5	NA	NA	TGTGCCAGCAGCCCGGGACCGGGCCCCAATCAGCCCCAGCATTTT	CASSPGPGPNQPQHF
TRBV9	TRBJ1-2	NA	NA	TGTGCCAGCAGCCCCCACGAGGGGCAGGGCGGCTACACCTTC	CASSPHEGQGGYTF
TRBV21-1	TRBJ2-7	many	NA	TGTGCCAGCAGCACCCGGGACAGGGGGTTTTTTTGCGAGCAGTACTTC	CASSTRDRGFFCEQYF
TRBV14	TRBJ2-7	NA	NA	TGTGCCAGCAGCCGGCCCGGGGCCGGAGGCCTATACGAGCAGTACTTC	CASSRPGAGGLYEQYF
TRBV19	TRBJ1-5	few	NA	TGTGCCAGTAGTATACTAGGATTGGGAGGCAATCAGCCCCAGCATTTT	CASSILGLGGNQPQHF
TRBV6-6	TRBJ2-7	NA	TRBD1	TGTGCCAGCAGTACACGGACAGGGGGCAGTGACGAGCAGTACTTC	CASSTRTGGSDEQYF
TRBV13	TRBJ1-2	NA	NA	TGTGCCAGCAGCTTAGGTTTTGCACAGGAGGCGGGTGGCTATGGCTACACCTTC	CASSLGFAQEAGGYGYTF
TRBV2	TRBJ1-5	few	TRBD1	TGTGCCAGCAGGGAACAGGGGGCCGGCAATCAGCCCCAGCATTTT	CASREQGAGNQPQHF
TRBV6-6	TRBJ2-1	NA	TRBD1	TGTGCCAGCAGTTACCCTACAGGGACAGGGGGCAATGAGCAGTTCTTC	CASSYPTGTGGNEQFF
TRBV4-1	TRBJ1-6	NA	NA	TGCGCCAGCAGCCAAGAACGGGGGGGGGTCCCTGGATTCGGGGAGAATTCACCCCTCCACTTT	CASSQERGGVPGFGENSPLHF
TRBV19	TRBJ2-1	NA	NA	TGTGCCACTAATCCCATGGGGGGCAATGAGCAGTTCTTC	CATNPMGGNEQFF
TRBV19	TRBJ2-4	NA	TRBD1	TGTGCCAGTAGTGGAAGACAGGGATTAGACATTCAGTACTTC	CASSGRQGLDIQYF
TRBV6-1	TRBJ1-1	few	NA	TGTGCCAGCAGTGCTGAGTCAGAGAACACTGAAGCTTTCTTT	CASSAESENTEAFF
TRBV4-1	TRBJ1-5	NA	NA	TGCGCCAGCAGCCAAGCCTCGGACCCGCACCATCAGCCCCAGCATTTT	CASSQASDPHHQPQHF
TRBV5-1	TRBJ2-7	few	NA	TGCGCCAGCAGAGGAGTGGCGGCCTACGAGCAGTACTTC	CASRGVAAYEQYF
TRBV12-5	TRBJ1-4	few	NA	TGTGCTAGTGGTCCGGACCCTGGTAATGAAAAACTGTTTTTT	CASGPDPGNEKLFF
TRBV5-1	TRBJ2-1	NA	NA	TGCGCCAGCAGCTCACGGGGGCCTTACAATGAGCAGTTCTTC	CASSSRGPYNEQFF
TRBV19	TRBJ2-3	NA	TRBD1	TGTGCCAGTAGTATAGATTGGGACAGGGGGACAGATACGCAGTATTTT	CASSIDWDRGTDTQYF
TRBV6-1	TRBJ1-2	NA	TRBD1	TGTGCCAGCAGTGATCCCCAGGGGGCATCCGGCTACACCTTC	CASSDPQGASGYTF